Below are 21 T cell receptor beta chains sequenced from a single sample in a study of shared clonotypes between healthy human individuals. Repertoires were generated with immunoSEQ multiplex PCR, while TCRdb's copy carries only in-frame clones and drops some. The sample carries some 2.3 million clones, approximately 93% recorded once. Sequencing was carried out using naive CD4+ T cells from PBMCs. This sample's subset: CD45RA+ positively selected. The receptor set was obtained from a young man in good health. Some clones in this sample may be carry-over from other donors' samples.

CDR3 protein: CASSTLPRGNSPLHF. CDR3 coding DNA: TGTGCCAGCAGTACCCTCCCCAGGGGGAATTCACCCCTCCACTTT. The V call is TRBV2, the J call TRBJ1-6; the match to TRBD1 covers 7 bases. The CDR3 is made up of 15 amino acids. Germline V gene data show CDR1 as SNHLY and CDR2 as FYNNEI. After removal of 5 bases from V and 7 bases from J, the junction contained 8 bases not matched to a gene.

This clone was picked up one time. Germline and junction disagree at one end, which may indicate a read error. In nucleotides, the CDR3 is TGTGCCAGCAGTTTGGGTCCTAGCATAGATACGCAGTATTTT. Its translation: CASSLGPSIDTQYF. The V gene is TRBV5-6, the J gene TRBJ2-3; the D gene is possibly TRBD2 (5 bases). CDR1 SGHDT and CDR2 YYEEEE come from the germline V gene. The length of the CDR3 is 14 residues. The full variable domain, completed using reference TRBV5-6 and TRBJ2-3, is DAGVTQSPTHLIKTRGQQVTLRCSPKSGHDTVSWYQQALGQGPQFIFQYYEEEERQRGNFPDRFSGHQFPNYSSELNVNALLLGDSALYLCASSLGPSIDTQYFGPGTRLTVL.

The gene calls are TRBV14 and TRBJ1-4, with D tentatively TRBD1 (6 bases). The germline CDR1 and CDR2 sequences are SGHDN and FVKESK. Trimming removed 1 base at V and 2 bases at J, with 14 bases between. The CDR3 length is 17 residues. CDR3 sequence (DNA): TGTGCCAGCAGCCAAGGGCCAGGGGCCGGGACTAATGAAAAACTGTTTTTT. It yields the protein CASSQGPGAGTNEKLFF.

This chain links TRBV2 with TRBJ2-1, with D perhaps matching TRBD2 (7 bases). Germline-derived CDR1 and CDR2 are SNHLY and FYNNEI. The V end lost 6 bases, the J end lost 6 bases, and 18 bases lay between the germline ends. This CDR3 has 15 residues. CDR3 DNA: TGTGCCAGCAGCCCCGATGGGAGGGGGGGCAATGAGCAGTTCTTC. Translation: CASSPDGRGGNEQFF.

The rearrangement joins TRBV19 to TRBJ1-1; a weak D match, TRBD1 (5 bases). Per germline, CDR1 LNHDA and CDR2 SQIVND (reference sequence). Between the trimmed V and J ends, which lost 6 bases and 1 base, there was a span of 21 bases. The CDR3 has 17 residues. The CDR3 sequence: CASRPGDSGRRNTEAFF. CDR3 DNA sequence: TGTGCCAGTAGGCCGGGGGATTCGGGACGGAGGAACACTGAAGCTTTCTTT.

Details on this clone: The sample has other DNA sequences that encode this CDR3 too. This sequence joins TRBV18 and TRBJ1-1; maybe TRBD1 (5 bases). Between the trimmed V and J ends, which lost 2 bases and 3 bases, there was a span of 10 bases. Germline V gene data show CDR1 as KGHSH and CDR2 as LQKENI. The CDR3 totals 14 residues. The CDR3 bases are TGTGCCAGCTCACCAACTGGGGGGGACACTGAAGCTTTCTTT. It encodes CASSPTGGDTEAFF. The full variable domain, its missing parts supplied by reference TRBV18 and TRBJ1-1, is NAGVMQNPRHLVRRRGQEARLRCSPMKGHSHVYWYRQLPEEGLKFMVYLQKENIIDESGMPKERFSAEFPKEGPSILRIQQVVRGDSAAYFCASSPTGGDTEAFFGQGTRLTVV.

This clone was recorded a few times. The chain employs TRBV28 and TRBJ1-1, with D perhaps TRBD1 (5 bases). The CDR3 runs to 12 residues. CDR1 is MDHEN, CDR2 SYDVKM, per germline. Trimming pared 8 bases from V and 0 bases from J, leaving 7 bases between. The CDR3 bases are TGTGCCAGCTTGGGGCTGAACACTGAAGCTTTCTTT. Protein product: CASLGLNTEAFF.

V and J are TRBV29-1 and TRBJ2-5; D may match TRBD1 or TRBD2 (5 bases each). Trimming pared 4 bases from V and 1 base from J, leaving 16 bases between. The CDR3 has 15 residues. Germline V gives CDR1 SQVTM, CDR2 ANQGSEA. The CDR3 DNA reads TGCAGCGTTGTGCGAGGGGCGGCGGCCCAAGAGACCCAGTACTTC. It codes for CSVVRGAAAQETQYF.

The chain employs TRBV5-8 and TRBJ1-4; 7 bases are shared with TRBD1. This CDR3 region has 16 residues. Looked up from germline, CDR1 is SGHTS and CDR2 is YDEGEE. Germline trimming cut 1 base from V and 4 bases from J; bases unmatched to any gene: 7. This chain's CDR3 is CASSLIKGALNEKLFF. The CDR3, as DNA: TGTGCCAGCAGCTTGATAAAGGGGGCGCTTAATGAAAAACTGTTTTTT.

The chain has TRBV10-3 and TRBJ1-3; a weak D match, TRBD1 (6 bases). Germline V lookup: CDR1 ENHRY, CDR2 SYGVKD. There are 17 residues in the CDR3. The V gene lost 3 bases and the J gene lost 2 bases, with 17 bases spanning the gap. The CDR3 here is CAISDFKGGPAGNTIYF. The CDR3 DNA reads TGTGCCATCAGTGATTTCAAAGGGGGACCTGCTGGAAACACCATATATTTT.

This clone has just one count. V is TRBV6-6 and J is TRBJ2-7; TRBD1 aligns across 7 bases. The CDR3 runs to 14 residues. V was clipped by 5 bases and J by 7 bases; unmatched bases: 11. CDR1 is MNHNY, CDR2 SVGAGI, per germline (reference sequence). The CDR3 protein is CASSLGTELREQYF. In DNA form, the CDR3 reads TGTGCCAGCAGTCTAGGGACAGAGCTGAGGGAGCAGTACTTC.

The rearrangement uses TRBV7-2 and TRBJ2-7; D is ambiguous. The germline V gene has CDR1 SGHTA and CDR2 FQGNSA. Trimming pared 5 bases from V and 4 bases from J, leaving 12 bases between. The CDR3 is made up of 13 amino acids. CDR3 in amino acids: CASSPPPQYEQYF. The CDR3 DNA reads TGTGCCAGCAGCCCACCACCCCAATACGAGCAGTACTTC.

This clone was found a few times. This chain joins TRBV11-2 and TRBJ1-1; D may be TRBD1 (5 bases). Germline V gene data show CDR1 as SGHAT and CDR2 as FQNNGV. CDR3 length: 13 residues. The ends were cut back, 5 bases at V and 1 base at J, with 8 bases in the middle. This CDR3 is CASSRGRNTEAFF. In DNA, the CDR3 is TGTGCCAGCAGCCGGGGGAGGAACACTGAAGCTTTCTTT.

J is TRBJ1-1 and V is TRBV29-1, with D possibly TRBD1 on 5 matching bases. The CDR3 consists of 14 residues. V dropped 6 bases and J dropped 3 bases, with 17 bases sitting between them. Germline V gene data show CDR1 as SQVTM and CDR2 as ANQGSEA. The DNA for the CDR3 is TGCAGCGTCGTACTCATTCGGGGGGACACTGAAGCTTTCTTT. Its translation: CSVVLIRGDTEAFF.

The V gene is TRBV10-2, the J gene TRBJ1-5; 8 bases are a match to TRBD1. The CDR3 has 15 amino acids. Per germline, CDR1 WSHSY and CDR2 SAAADI. The junction had 7 bases not matched to a gene; V was cut back by 6 bases and J by 3 bases. The CDR3 here is CASSRGQGNNQPQHF. In DNA form, the CDR3 reads TGCGCCAGCAGCCGCGGACAGGGAAACAATCAGCCCCAGCATTTT.

CDR3 in DNA: TGTGCCAGCAGTCCCTTTGGGTCCCCCTACGAGCAGTACTTC. The encoded protein is CASSPFGSPYEQYF. V gene TRBV6-5 combines with J gene TRBJ2-7; D not certain. Germline-derived CDR1 and CDR2 are MNHEY and SVGAGI. CDR3 length: 14 residues. Trimming cost V 5 bases and J 2 bases, with 13 bases left between them.

V gene TRBV7-9 combines with J gene TRBJ2-1, with TRBD1 matching over 9 bases. This CDR3 comprises 19 residues. The germline gives CDR1 SEHNR, CDR2 FQNEAQ (reference sequence). Trimming removed 5 bases from V and 3 bases from J; junction bases left unmatched: 17. The CDR3 DNA is TGTGCCAGCAGCCCGACAGGGGGAGGTAACTACCCTGGCTACAATGAGCAGTTCTTC. Residues: CASSPTGGGNYPGYNEQFF.

This chain uses TRBV29-1 with TRBJ2-1; TRBD2 is a possible D gene (6 bases). The V end was cut by 6 bases, the J end by 6 bases, with 15 bases between. The CDR3 consists of 13 residues. Looked up from germline, CDR1 is SQVTM and CDR2 is ANQGSEA. The CDR3 loop is CSVTRLVGNEQFF. The CDR3 region has the DNA TGCAGCGTAACGCGACTAGTCGGCAATGAGCAGTTCTTC.

V and J are TRBV7-2 and TRBJ1-1, with TRBD1 matching over 8 bases. Trimming at V came to 5 bases and at J to 0 bases, leaving 8 bases not matched to a gene. Germline CDR1 and CDR2: SGHTA and FQGNSA. This CDR3 has 16 amino acids. DNA of the CDR3: TGTGCCAGCAGCCCTGGACAGGGTAAGCTGAACACTGAAGCTTTCTTT. As protein: CASSPGQGKLNTEAFF.

V is TRBV7-2 and J is TRBJ1-2; possible D gene TRBD1, 6 bases. Germline values: CDR1 SGHTA, CDR2 FQGNSA. Trimming took 3 bases from V and 4 from J, leaving 15 bases between them. The CDR3 length is 15 residues. CDR3 region: CASSFSDRLGYGYTF. The CDR3 DNA is TGTGCCAGCAGCTTTTCGGACAGACTGGGCTATGGCTACACCTTC. Full variable domain (outside the CDR3, taken from reference TRBV7-2 and TRBJ1-2): GAGVSQSPSNKVTEKGKDVELRCDPISGHTALYWYRQSLGQGLEFLIYFQGNSAPDKSGLPSDRFSAERTGGSVSTLTIQRTQQEDSAVYLCASSFSDRLGYGYTFGSGTRLTVV.

The V call is TRBV7-6, the J call TRBJ1-3; D gene unclear. In germline, CDR1 is SGHVS, CDR2 FNYEAQ. This CDR3 spans 15 amino acids. Trimming took off 4 bases at V and 0 bases at J, with 10 bases between the two ends. As DNA, the CDR3 is TGTGCCAGCAGCTACGGCGGTGGCTCTGGAAACACCATATATTTT. This translates into CASSYGGGSGNTIYF.